The clone carrying this TCR beta chain appeared once. In the original workflow: Amplification of reference gene primers provided the estimated nucleated cell counts. TCRdb keeps only in-frame clones here, not all; method: immunoSEQ multiplex PCR. V, J and clone size reflect that table, while D and trimming were determined from the DNA. The sample holds 200,000 to 300,000 clones, 70% to 90% seen once. This sample is part of a study of blood T cell repertoires in COVID-19. As for the study in general: COVID-19 samples collected from the United States, Italy and Spain covered acute and convalescent phases.

This CDR3 comprises 14 residues. V lost 6 bases and J lost 9, with 20 bases in between. CDR1 and CDR2 (germline): MDHEN, SYDVKM. V is TRBV28 and J is TRBJ1-1; TRBD1 might be the D (5 bases). This clonotype originated in a human donor in a cohort sampled during active COVID-19. The material sequenced was peripheral blood. CDR3 amino acids: CASRLQGGPAQAFF. CDR3 nucleotide sequence: TGTGCCAGCAGACTTCAGGGTGGACCGGCACAAGCTTTCTTT.